Presented here are 15 T cell receptor beta chains from one specimen sequenced in a study of blood T cell repertoires in COVID-19. Here immunoSEQ multiplex PCR was the method, and the copy in TCRdb shows in-frame clones only, minus some. The repertoire holds about 130,000 clones, with roughly 69% as singletons. The specimen was peripheral blood. The receptors here all came from a woman between 65 and 79 years old with acute or convalescent COVID-19.

By sample fraction, this clone is medium-sized. The V call is TRBV12-3 or TRBV12-4, the J call TRBJ1-2; D is uncertain. This CDR3 region has 12 residues. V lost 5 bases and J lost 7, with 11 bases in between. Here the CDR3 DNA reads TGTGCCAGCAGTCCCAAGAACAGTGGCTACACCTTC. As protein: CASSPKNSGYTF.

The chain combines TRBV19 with TRBJ2-7; TRBD1 is a possible D gene (6 bases). Germline CDR1 and CDR2: LNHDA and SQIVND (reference sequence). The CDR3 has 14 residues. V gave up 3 bases and J gave up 2 bases, with 11 bases separating them. The CDR3 coding sequence is TGTGCCAGTAGTATCCGGGCAGGGGCCTACGAGCAGTACTTC. It yields the protein CASSIRAGAYEQYF.

The chain carries TRBV29-1 and TRBJ1-2; D might be TRBD1 (6 bases). Trimming took 4 bases from V and 2 from J, leaving 8 bases between them. Germline assignment: CDR1 SQVTM and CDR2 ANQGSEA. The CDR3 contains 12 residues. The CDR3: CSVVQGNYGYTF. For the CDR3, the DNA is TGCAGCGTTGTACAGGGAAACTATGGCTACACCTTC.

The chain couples TRBV28 to TRBJ1-5; TRBD1 is a possible D gene (6 bases). The germline gives CDR1 MDHEN, CDR2 SYDVKM. This CDR3 region has 15 residues. Trimming left V 3 bases short and J 6 bases short, with 15 bases between. CDR3 bases: TGTGCCAGCAGTTTGGGGGCGACGTCGGGTCAGCCCCAGCATTTT. Amino acids: CASSLGATSGQPQHF.

This chain links TRBV7-2 with TRBJ2-2, with D tentatively TRBD1 (6 bases). From germline, CDR1 is SGHTA and CDR2 FQGNSA. This CDR3 contains 15 residues. Deletions cut 4 bases from V and 0 bases from J, with 9 bases between. CDR3 sequence reads: CASSSRQANTGELFF. CDR3 bases: TGTGCCAGCAGCTCCAGACAGGCGAACACCGGGGAGCTGTTTTTT.

This clone was counted once. This chain connects TRBV4-1 to TRBJ2-1, with D possibly TRBD2 on 5 matching bases. This CDR3 has 14 amino acids. V was trimmed by 4 bases and J by 6 bases, leaving 13 bases between them. Germline V gene data show CDR1 as MGHRA and CDR2 as YSYEKL. This chain's CDR3 is CASSPILVSNEQFF. CDR3 DNA sequence: TGCGCCAGCAGCCCCATACTAGTTTCCAATGAGCAGTTCTTC.

This clone has only a few counts. The chain is built from TRBV4-1 and TRBJ1-1, with D perhaps matching TRBD1 (6 bases). V lost 4 bases, J lost 0 bases, and 21 bases lay in between. CDR3 length: 18 residues. CDR1 is MGHRA and CDR2 is YSYEKL in the germline V gene. The CDR3 region is CASSREGGAGLLNTEAFF. The CDR3 bases are TGCGCCAGCAGCCGAGAAGGGGGAGCAGGGTTGCTGAACACTGAAGCTTTCTTT.

This chain links TRBV4-3 with TRBJ2-3; TRBD2 matches at 8 bases. V lost 1 base and J lost 0; bases outside the gene matches: 3. Germline V gene data show CDR1 as LGHNA and CDR2 as YSLEER. The CDR3 extends over 16 amino acids. As DNA, the CDR3 is TGCGCCAGCAGCCAAGGAGCGGGGGCGAGCACAGATACGCAGTATTTT. Its translation is CASSQGAGASTDTQYF.

This sequence joins TRBV7-2 and TRBJ1-1; 7 bases map to TRBD1. This CDR3 spans 14 amino acids. Germline CDR1 SGHTA, CDR2 FQGNSA. The J segment lost 7 bases and the V segment lost 5 bases, leaving 10 bases of the junction unmatched. The CDR3 loop reads CASSPRQGKIEAFF. The DNA for the CDR3 is TGTGCCAGCAGCCCGAGACAGGGAAAAATTGAAGCTTTCTTT.

This rearrangement joins TRBV10-1 to TRBJ2-1, with D possibly being TRBD2 (6 bases). V lost 2 bases and J lost 4, with 12 bases in between. The germline CDR1 and CDR2 sequences are WNHNN and SYGVQD (reference sequence). There are 15 residues in the CDR3. This CDR3 is CASSELTGVYNEQFF. CDR3 sequence (DNA): TGCGCCAGCAGTGAGCTGACGGGAGTTTACAATGAGCAGTTCTTC.

A word on this clone: Other DNA sequences in this sample translate to the same CDR3. This sequence joins TRBV9 and TRBJ2-1, with 9 bases fitting TRBD2. Trimming cost V 4 bases and J 9 bases; bases outside gene matches: 17. The length of the CDR3 is 17 residues. CDR1 SGDLS and CDR2 YYNGEE come from the germline V gene. The CDR3 sequence is CASSSQPLAGYLSEQFF. The CDR3 region has the DNA TGTGCCAGCAGCTCACAGCCCCTAGCGGGATATTTGAGTGAGCAGTTCTTC.

The V gene is TRBV11-2, the J gene TRBJ1-6, with D perhaps matching TRBD1 (6 bases). Per germline, CDR1 SGHAT and CDR2 FQNNGV. V was cut by 5 bases and J by 4 bases, with 12 bases left in between. The CDR3 contains 15 residues. The CDR3 nucleotides read TGTGCCAGCAGCGCCGGACAGAGATATAATTCACCCCTCCACTTT. Residues: CASSAGQRYNSPLHF.

The chain is built from TRBV28 and TRBJ2-1, with 11 nucleotides matching TRBD2. Germline CDR1 MDHEN, CDR2 SYDVKM. This CDR3 has 16 amino acids. After removal of 5 bases from V and 0 bases from J, the junction contained 3 bases not matched to a gene. CDR3 loop: CASSAGLAVSYNEQFF. The CDR3 DNA reads TGTGCCAGCAGTGCGGGACTAGCGGTCTCCTACAATGAGCAGTTCTTC.

The V and J genes are TRBV3-1 (or the pseudogene TRBV3-2) and TRBJ1-5; D is undetermined. V was shortened by 0 bases and J by 0 bases, with 6 bases between the two germline ends. The CDR3 has 15 residues. Germline V gene sequence: CDR1 LGHDT, CDR2 YNNKEL (reference sequence). The CDR3 DNA is TGTGCCAGCAGCCAAGATCCTTTTAGCAATCAGCCCCAGCATTTT. Amino acids: CASSQDPFSNQPQHF.

This clone was found a few times. The chain couples TRBV11-2 to TRBJ2-5; D possibly corresponds to TRBD1 (5 bases). This CDR3 contains 18 residues. CDR1 and CDR2 (germline): SGHAT, FQNNGV. Trimming took off 4 bases at V and 0 bases at J, with 21 bases between the two ends. The CDR3 bases are TGTGCCAGCAGCTCCAAGCTCGGAGACAGACCGTACCAAGAGACCCAGTACTTC. This gives the protein CASSSKLGDRPYQETQYF.